Listed below are T cell receptor beta chains from one sample, sequenced in a study of blood T cell repertoires in COVID-19. Data came from immunoSEQ multiplex PCR; TCRdb stores just in-frame clones and leaves some out. The table has roughly 200,000 clones, nearly 90% seen once; the top ten hold approximately 12%. Sequenced: peripheral blood. The source of these receptors is a woman younger than 35 who had recovered from COVID-19. Each CDR3 is given without its conserved first and last residue.

v_gene: TRBV7-9; j_gene: TRBJ2-5; CDR3aa: ASSSSGSRETQY
v_gene: TRBV10-3; j_gene: TRBJ1-2; CDR3aa: AISEGGTDYGYT
v_gene: TRBV28; j_gene: TRBJ1-5; CDR3aa: ASSPRDRGWQPQH
v_gene: TRBV4-3; j_gene: TRBJ2-1; CDR3aa: ASSQDLDSGRNEQF
v_gene: TRBV27; j_gene: TRBJ2-7; CDR3aa: ASSFGQGPITWQY
v_gene: TRBV2; j_gene: TRBJ1-1; CDR3aa: ASRRGQMNTEAF
v_gene: TRBV7-3; j_gene: TRBJ2-5; CDR3aa: ASSLYPGEETQY
v_gene: TRBV30; j_gene: TRBJ1-1; CDR3aa: AWSYRNTEAF
v_gene: TRBV19; j_gene: TRBJ1-2; CDR3aa: ASSTLRRAGDYGYT
v_gene: TRBV7-9; j_gene: TRBJ1-2; CDR3aa: ASRGQTDHYGYT
v_gene: TRBV5-1; j_gene: TRBJ2-3; CDR3aa: ASSLEVAATDTQY
v_gene: TRBV6-1; j_gene: TRBJ1-2; CDR3aa: ASSEALPSGTGSYGYT
v_gene: TRBV1; j_gene: TRBJ1-5; CDR3aa: TSSQDLRRNSNQPQH
v_gene: TRBV30; j_gene: TRBJ2-5; CDR3aa: AWRPVETQY
v_gene: TRBV2; j_gene: TRBJ2-1; CDR3aa: ASRPTSGSADEQF
v_gene: TRBV15; j_gene: TRBJ1-1; CDR3aa: ATSRGFDRVGRDTEAF
v_gene: TRBV21-1; j_gene: TRBJ1-4; CDR3aa: ASSGSNPTNEKLF
v_gene: TRBV28; j_gene: TRBJ1-1; CDR3aa: ASSFWDRGRENTEAF
v_gene: TRBV30; j_gene: TRBJ2-4; CDR3aa: AWVPPGGSKNIQY
v_gene: TRBV9; j_gene: TRBJ2-7; CDR3aa: ASSERGVGQSSYEQY
v_gene: TRBV9; j_gene: TRBJ1-1; CDR3aa: ASKPGQPNTEAF
v_gene: TRBV21-1; j_gene: TRBJ2-2; CDR3aa: ASSKSASGRGTGELF
v_gene: TRBV30; j_gene: TRBJ1-6; CDR3aa: AWDRERSPLH
v_gene: TRBV5-1; j_gene: TRBJ2-1; CDR3aa: ASSLGSLAGGTYNEQF
v_gene: TRBV19; j_gene: TRBJ1-4; CDR3aa: ASRRTGLEEKLF
v_gene: TRBV27; j_gene: TRBJ2-5; CDR3aa: ASKRELAAETQY
v_gene: TRBV9; j_gene: TRBJ2-1; CDR3aa: ASSVEPSGSTGEQF
v_gene: TRBV7-9; j_gene: TRBJ1-2; CDR3aa: ASSLGGAQGGYT
v_gene: TRBV5-1; j_gene: TRBJ2-3; CDR3aa: ASSLSGRAEDTQY
v_gene: TRBV28; j_gene: TRBJ2-3; CDR3aa: ASSAGGGSTDTQY
v_gene: TRBV11-2; j_gene: TRBJ1-4; CDR3aa: ASSFPTGQVNEKLF
v_gene: TRBV19; j_gene: TRBJ1-3; CDR3aa: ASRNQGDLSGNTIY
v_gene: TRBV2; j_gene: TRBJ1-4; CDR3aa: ASSVPPDRGGFEKLF
v_gene: TRBV19; j_gene: TRBJ2-6; CDR3aa: ASSIGRAGSISGANVLT
v_gene: TRBV6-5; j_gene: TRBJ1-2; CDR3aa: ASKPDRGVYGYT
v_gene: TRBV16; j_gene: TRBJ2-2; CDR3aa: ASSQFPQGAGELF
v_gene: TRBV7-2; j_gene: TRBJ2-3; CDR3aa: ASSHGGDTQY
v_gene: TRBV2; j_gene: TRBJ1-2; CDR3aa: ASSGDSPNYGYT
v_gene: TRBV19; j_gene: TRBJ1-1; CDR3aa: ASSPNGDYETEAF
v_gene: TRBV12-3/TRBV12-4; j_gene: TRBJ2-7; CDR3aa: ASSSSYEQY
v_gene: TRBV5-6; j_gene: TRBJ2-3; CDR3aa: ASSPTGTSTPADTQY
v_gene: TRBV10-3; j_gene: TRBJ1-1; CDR3aa: AIGQGKGNTEAF
v_gene: TRBV5-1; j_gene: TRBJ1-2; CDR3aa: ASSLGQGLNYGYT
v_gene: TRBV27; j_gene: TRBJ2-2; CDR3aa: ASRVLAAPGELF
v_gene: TRBV28; j_gene: TRBJ1-2; CDR3aa: ASSLGQGGYT
v_gene: TRBV7-2; j_gene: TRBJ2-1; CDR3aa: ASSSSPGLGNEQF